This passage covers 25 T cell receptor beta chains from one sample sequenced in a study of patients and donors after allogeneic stem cell transplantation. TCRdb re-analysed the RT-PCR reads in MiXCR, keeping a single row per CDR3 protein. Of 45,000 to 65,000 distinct CDR3 sequences in the sample, less than 15% are singletons; the top ten hold about a third. What was sequenced was blood, either unsorted or a sorted T cell fraction (not recorded which). These TCRs come from a human donor who was either an allogeneic HSCT recipient or a stem cell or donor lymphocyte infusion donor (not recorded which). It is not recorded whose cells these are; they may come from a transplant donor.

This clonotype was picked up a small number of times. This chain links TRBV3-1 with TRBJ1-5, with D unclear. V was pared by 2 bases and J by 0 bases, with 14 bases between. This CDR3 contains 17 residues. Germline V gene lookup returns CDR1 LGHDT and CDR2 YNNKEL (reference sequence). The CDR3 sequence: CASSQHLAEDSNQPQHF. CDR3 nucleotides: TGTGCCAGCAGCCAACACTTAGCAGAGGATAGCAATCAGCCCCAGCATTTT.

This clonotype was seen more than once but under ten times. J is TRBJ2-2 and V is TRBV4-1; perhaps D is TRBD1 or TRBD2 (5 bases each). The ends were cut back, 6 bases at V and 5 bases at J, with 19 bases in the middle. Germline values: CDR1 MGHRA, CDR2 YSYEKL. CDR3 length: 16 amino acids. The CDR3 reads CASSQNPGRTTGELFF. The CDR3 nucleotides are TGCGCCAGCAGTCAGAATCCGGGACGGACTACCGGGGAGCTGTTTTTT.

This clonotype turned up a few times. CDR3 loop: CSVKGQGAYEQYF. In DNA, the CDR3 is TGCAGCGTTAAAGGACAGGGGGCCTACGAGCAGTACTTC. The J gene is TRBJ2-7, the V gene TRBV29-1, with TRBD1 matching over 10 bases. Germline values: CDR1 SQVTM, CDR2 ANQGSEA. The CDR3 contains 13 residues. The V segment lost 5 bases and the J segment 2 bases; nucleotides outside the gene matches: 3.

In its sample, this clonotype was seen a few times. V usage is TRBV10-2 and J usage is TRBJ1-6, with D unresolved. The germline V gene encodes CDR1 WSHSY and CDR2 SAAADI. CDR3 length: 17 residues. V gave up 3 bases and J gave up 11 bases, with 23 bases separating them. The CDR3 nucleotides read TGCGCCAGCAGTGAAAGTCCGCCTCGGGCTGGAGAGACACCCCTCCACTTT. It translates to CASSESPPRAGETPLHF.

The chain carries TRBV9 and TRBJ2-7; D unresolved. The V end lost 0 bases, the J end lost 3 bases, and 16 bases lay between the germline ends. Germline V gives CDR1 SGDLS, CDR2 YYNGEE. The CDR3 extends over 16 amino acids. The CDR3 loop is CASSVATGLDFYEQYF. CDR3 sequence (DNA): TGTGCCAGCAGCGTAGCTACTGGGCTAGATTTCTACGAGCAGTACTTC.

This chain connects TRBV29-1 to TRBJ2-5; D is unclear. V was trimmed by 4 bases and J by 0 bases, leaving 6 bases between them. The CDR3 consists of 12 residues. From germline, CDR1 is SQVTM and CDR2 ANQGSEA. CDR3 loop: CSVASHQETQYF. In DNA, the CDR3 is TGCAGCGTTGCAAGTCACCAAGAGACCCAGTACTTC. Variable domain in full (rest from reference TRBV29-1 and TRBJ2-5): SAVISQKPSRDICQRGTSLTIQCQVDSQVTMMFWYRQQPGQSLTLIATANQGSEATYESGFVIDKFPISRPNLTFSTLTVSNMSPEDSSIYLCSVASHQETQYFGPGTRLLVL.

The rearrangement links TRBV5-8 to TRBJ2-1; 9 bases align to TRBD1. There are 14 residues in the CDR3. Germline values: CDR1 SGHTS, CDR2 YDEGEE. Losses at the gene ends were 2 bases for V and 8 bases for J; bases not matched to a gene: 5. For the CDR3, the DNA is TGTGCCAGCAGCTTAGGGACAGGGAACTATGAGCAGTTCTTC. It yields the protein CASSLGTGNYEQFF.

There are a few counts of this clonotype. The J gene is TRBJ2-1, the V gene TRBV7-9; D is uncertain. CDR1 and CDR2 (germline): SEHNR, FQNEAQ (reference sequence). The CDR3 loop spans 16 amino acids. V lost 4 bases to trimming and J lost 6 bases, with 19 bases between them. This CDR3 is CASSSRGTVSGNEQFF. The CDR3 DNA reads TGTGCCAGCAGCTCCCGCGGCACCGTGTCTGGCAATGAGCAGTTCTTC.

The CDR3 reads CASSLVTNTGELFF. The CDR3 bases are TGTGCCAGCAGCTTGGTAACGAACACCGGGGAGCTGTTTTTT. This sequence joins TRBV5-6 and TRBJ2-2; the D is unclear. V lost 0 bases to trimming and J lost 0 bases, with 3 bases between them. From germline, CDR1 is SGHDT and CDR2 YYEEEE. The CDR3 spans 14 residues.

This clonotype was seen a handful of times. This sequence joins TRBV24-1 and TRBJ2-7; 8 nucleotides match TRBD1. From germline, CDR1 is KGHDR and CDR2 SFDVKD. With V trimmed by 5 bases and J by 5 bases, 7 bases remained unmatched. This CDR3 spans 14 amino acids. In DNA form, the CDR3 reads TGTGCCACCAGTGCGACAGGGGACATCAACGAGCAGTACTTC. This codes for CATSATGDINEQYF.

This clonotype was found many times. This chain uses TRBV6-5 with TRBJ1-5, with D possibly TRBD1 on 6 matching bases. The CDR3 has 13 residues. The ends were cut back, 5 bases at V and 5 bases at J, with 10 bases in the middle. Germline V gene lookup returns CDR1 MNHEY and CDR2 SVGAGI. As DNA, the CDR3 is TGTGCCAGCAGTCAGCAGGGGTATCAGCCCCAGCATTTT. As protein: CASSQQGYQPQHF.

The rearrangement joins TRBV4-1 to TRBJ2-4, with D uncertain. V lost 3 bases and J 5 bases, leaving 11 bases between the germline ends. The germline V gene has CDR1 MGHRA and CDR2 YSYEKL. The CDR3 extends over 14 amino acids. CDR3 region: CASSHPGPENIQYF. CDR3 in DNA: TGCGCCAGCAGCCACCCTGGACCCGAAAACATTCAGTACTTC.

The V gene is TRBV6-6, the J gene TRBJ2-1, with TRBD2 matching over 7 bases. With V trimmed by 2 bases and J by 2 bases, 3 bases remained unmatched. CDR3 length equals 15 residues. From germline, CDR1 is MNHNY and CDR2 SVGAGI (reference sequence). This chain's CDR3 is CASSYIGRTYNEQFF. Here the CDR3 DNA reads TGTGCCAGCAGTTACATCGGGAGGACCTACAATGAGCAGTTCTTC.

The V and J genes are TRBV10-1 and TRBJ2-1, with D unresolved. Trimming stripped 0 bases from V and 8 bases from J, with 2 bases between. The CDR3 sequence is 11 residues long. Germline loops: CDR1 WNHNN, CDR2 SYGVQD (reference sequence). The CDR3 here is CASSESHEQFF. For the CDR3, the DNA is TGCGCCAGCAGTGAGTCCCATGAGCAGTTCTTC.

The rearrangement uses TRBV5-1 and TRBJ2-1; 10 bases fit TRBD2. The CDR3 consists of 15 residues. J gave up 4 bases and V 6 bases, and 7 bases lay outside the gene matches. Germline-derived CDR1 and CDR2 are SGHRS and YFSETQ. For the CDR3, the DNA is TGCGCCAGCACCTTAGCGGGAGGCTCGTACAATGAGCAGTTCTTC. As protein: CASTLAGGSYNEQFF.

The chain has TRBV24-1 and TRBJ2-1, with D possibly TRBD1 on 5 matching bases. CDR3 length: 18 residues. CDR1 is KGHDR and CDR2 is SFDVKD in the germline V gene. V lost 3 bases, J lost 0 bases, and 17 bases lay in between. The CDR3 DNA reads as TGTGCCACCAGTGATCCAGGCAGGGCGGCAAGCTCCTACAATGAGCAGTTCTTC. It encodes CATSDPGRAASSYNEQFF.

This clonotype was seen more than once but under ten times. The chain uses TRBV27 and TRBJ1-1; D is uncertain. The CDR3 runs to 14 residues. The V gene lost 2 bases and the J gene lost 2 bases, with 9 bases spanning the gap. Germline values: CDR1 MNHEY, CDR2 SMNVEV (reference sequence). The CDR3 loop reads CASSLDGGNTEAFF. The CDR3 DNA follows: TGTGCCAGCAGTTTAGACGGCGGCAACACTGAAGCTTTCTTT.

This clonotype was observed at least ten times. CDR3 bases: TGTGCCAGCAGTTATTTGTATAGCAATCAGCCCCAGCATTTT. It translates to CASSYLYSNQPQHF. This rearrangement joins TRBV6-2 or TRBV6-3 to TRBJ1-5; D is unclear. Germline V lookup: CDR1 MNHEY, CDR2 SVGEGT. The CDR3 is made up of 14 amino acids. V was trimmed by 3 bases and J by 0 bases, leaving 6 bases between them.

This clonotype has ten or more counts. V and J are TRBV10-3 and TRBJ1-1; D gene uncertain. The germline gives CDR1 ENHRY, CDR2 SYGVKD. V was shortened by 5 bases and J by 9 bases, with 13 bases between the two germline ends. The CDR3 runs 12 residues. The CDR3 is CAISNWEDQAFF. As DNA, the CDR3 is TGTGCCATCAGTAACTGGGAGGACCAAGCTTTCTTT.

In this sample, this clonotype turned up a few times. This chain links TRBV24-1 with TRBJ2-1; 7 positions match TRBD2. Trimming cost V 7 bases and J 6 bases; bases outside gene matches: 2. CDR1 is KGHDR, CDR2 SFDVKD, per germline. The CDR3 extends over 12 amino acids. The CDR3 coding sequence is TGTGCCACCAGGACTAGCCTCAATGAGCAGTTCTTC. Translating it yields CATRTSLNEQFF.

This clonotype was counted between two and nine times. The rearrangement uses TRBV9 and TRBJ2-3; D is undetermined. Germline V gives CDR1 SGDLS, CDR2 YYNGEE. The CDR3 extends over 13 amino acids. V lost 0 bases and J 1 base, leaving 3 bases between the germline ends. The CDR3: CASSVGGTDTQYF. As DNA, the CDR3 is TGTGCCAGCAGCGTAGGGGGCACAGATACGCAGTATTTT.

The gene calls are TRBV12-3 or TRBV12-4 and TRBJ2-1; weak D call: TRBD1 (6 bases). The ends were cut back, 3 bases at V and 1 base at J, with 10 bases in the middle. CDR3 length equals 15 residues. CDR3 region: CASSFWQGSYNEQFF. The CDR3 DNA reads TGTGCCAGCAGTTTCTGGCAGGGGTCCTACAATGAGCAGTTCTTC.

This clonotype was found a few times. The gene calls are TRBV5-5 and TRBJ2-1; 10 bases are a match to TRBD1. Germline V lookup: CDR1 SGHKS, CDR2 YYEKEE (reference sequence). V dropped 3 bases and J dropped 10; count of bases not matched to a gene: 10. The CDR3 loop spans 15 amino acids. This CDR3 reads CASSSRDRGPGEQFF. CDR3 DNA: TGTGCCAGCAGCTCCCGGGACAGGGGCCCGGGGGAGCAGTTCTTC.

This clonotype was recorded at least ten times. The rearrangement uses TRBV29-1 and TRBJ1-1, with 7 bases aligning to TRBD1. Germline V gives CDR1 SQVTM, CDR2 ANQGSEA. The CDR3 is 12 amino acids. The junction had 14 bases not matched to a gene; V was cut back by 7 bases and J by 12 bases. The CDR3, as DNA: TGCAGCGGGGGGGACAGCCCGTATATGACTTTCTTT. Translation: CSGGDSPYMTFF. Full variable domain (remainder filled in from reference TRBV29-1 and TRBJ1-1): SAVISQKPSRDICQRGTSLTIQCQVDSQVTMMFWYRQQPGQSLTLIATANQGSEATYESGFVIDKFPISRPNLTFSTLTVSNMSPEDSSIYLCSGGDSPYMTFFGQGTRLTVV.

The chain carries TRBV20-1 and TRBJ2-1, with TRBD1 matching 8 bases. This CDR3 spans 13 amino acids. After removal of 4 bases from V and 7 bases from J, the junction contained 6 bases not matched to a gene. CDR1 is DFQATT, CDR2 SNEGSKA, per germline (reference sequence). CDR3 protein: CSAKWTGLNEQFF. In DNA form, the CDR3 reads TGCAGTGCTAAATGGACAGGGCTGAATGAGCAGTTCTTC.